The sequence of this TCR beta chain was determined in a study of radiotherapy plus CTLA-4 blockade in lung cancer. General study points: Expansion of tumor-derived TCR clones was observed in blood after radiotherapy plus ipilimumab.

As regards this clone: Its antigen is currently unknown.

Germline loops: CDR1 SGHDT, CDR2 YYEEEE. The length of the CDR3 is 13 residues. Trimming pared 2 bases from V and 3 bases from J, leaving 9 bases between. The method was immunoSEQ multiplex PCR; TCRdb's version includes in-frame clones alone and lacks a portion of them. This table has about 67,000 clones, approximately 76% appearing once. The starting material was peripheral blood, obtained from a patient treated with radiotherapy plus ipilimumab. The TCR sequence derives from a human donor with non-small cell lung cancer whose response to radiotherapy plus ipilimumab could not be evaluated. Some clones in this sample may be carry-over from other donors' samples. The V gene is TRBV5-6, the J gene TRBJ2-7; D might be TRBD1 (5 bases). The CDR3 DNA reads TGTGCCAGCAGCTTCTGGGGCAACTACGAGCAGTACTTC. This gives the protein CASSFWGNYEQYF.